This entry features one TCR beta chain sequence. Its antigen is undetermined. This record belongs to a study of blood T cells in healthy people across ages. Study-wide points: TCR beta diversity, measured per million T cells, fell in a roughly linear way with age.

Primers used in a second PCR of about 7 to 11 cycles were a sample-barcoded 5' primer and a J-beta primer mix. TCRdb analysed the 5' RACE reads with MiXCR anew, one entry per CDR3 protein. The data contain fewer than 1 million distinct CDR3 sequences, more than 40% of them singletons. The germline V gene has CDR1 SGHAT and CDR2 FQDESV (reference sequence). V shed 5 bases, J shed 4 bases, and the junction held 9 bases outside the gene matches. The CDR3 runs 16 residues. This receptor was identified in a man in his 60s in good health. Specimen: blood. The genes are TRBV11-1 and TRBJ2-2, with 8 positions matching TRBD2. CDR3 in DNA: TGTGCCAGCAGCCCCAGGACTAGCCTTCGCACCGGGGAGCTGTTTTTT. Its protein is CASSPRTSLRTGELFF.